A single T cell receptor (beta chain) is shown here with its context. Its antigen is as yet unknown. The method was immunoSEQ multiplex PCR; TCRdb's version includes in-frame clones alone and lacks a portion of them. The table records a few hundred thousand clones, roughly 90% of them present only once. This entry belongs to a study of cytomegalovirus exposure and HLA in healthy donors. Study-level background: According to later analysis, the same platform produced the 120 validation and several hundred first-cohort repertoires.

Points from the study as a whole: Both high specificity and high sensitivity reportedly marked the classifier's diagnosis of cytomegalovirus status.

The CDR3 consists of 13 residues. Germline assignment: CDR1 MGHDK and CDR2 SYGVNS. Trimming left V 4 bases short and J 5 bases short, with 11 bases between. Sequencing was done on a sample of PBMCs. This receptor was taken from a woman aged 18-29 years in good health and CMV-seronegative. The genes are TRBV25-1 and TRBJ1-1; weak D call: TRBD1 (5 bases). As DNA, the CDR3 is TGTGCCAGCAGTGTCAGGGAACGGACTGAAGCTTTCTTT. It is translated as CASSVRERTEAFF.